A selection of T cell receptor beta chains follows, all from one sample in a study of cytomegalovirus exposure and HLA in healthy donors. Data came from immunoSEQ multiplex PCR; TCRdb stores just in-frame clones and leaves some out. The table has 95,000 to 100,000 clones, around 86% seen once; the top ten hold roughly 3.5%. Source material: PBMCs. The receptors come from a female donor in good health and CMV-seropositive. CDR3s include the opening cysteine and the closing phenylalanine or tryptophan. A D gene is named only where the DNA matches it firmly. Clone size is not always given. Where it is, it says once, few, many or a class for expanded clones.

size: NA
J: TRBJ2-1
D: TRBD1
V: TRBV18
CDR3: CASSPGTGGYNEQFF
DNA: TGTGCCAGCTCACCCGGGACAGGGGGCTATAATGAGCAGTTCTTC

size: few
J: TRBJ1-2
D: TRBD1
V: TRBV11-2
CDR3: CASSLGQGAHGYTF
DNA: TGTGCCAGCAGCTTAGGGCAGGGGGCGCATGGCTACACCTTC

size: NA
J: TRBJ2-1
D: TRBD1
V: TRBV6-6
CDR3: CASSYDRGNEQFF
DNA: TGTGCCAGCAGTTATGACAGGGGGAATGAGCAGTTCTTC

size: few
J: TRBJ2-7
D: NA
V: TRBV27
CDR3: CASSLGFSYEQYF
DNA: TGTGCCAGCAGCCTCGGGTTCTCCTACGAGCAGTACTTC

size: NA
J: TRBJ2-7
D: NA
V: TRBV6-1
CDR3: CASTHGTYLYF
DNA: TGTGCCAGCACACACGGGACATATCTGTACTTC

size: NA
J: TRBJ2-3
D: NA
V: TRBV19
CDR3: CASSMFPRADTQYF
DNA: TGTGCCAGTAGTATGTTCCCGAGGGCAGATACGCAGTATTTT

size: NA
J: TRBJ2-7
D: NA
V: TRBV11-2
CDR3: CASSTRDYEQYF
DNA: TGTGCCAGCAGCACCCGGGACTACGAGCAGTACTTC

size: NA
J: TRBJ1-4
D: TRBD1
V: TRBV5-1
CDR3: CASSSSLGQSEKLFF
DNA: TGCGCCAGCAGCTCCTCGCTGGGACAGTCAGAAAAACTGTTTTTT

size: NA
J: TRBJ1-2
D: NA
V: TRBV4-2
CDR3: CASSQGQSANYGYTF
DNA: TGTGCCAGCAGCCAAGGACAGTCAGCTAACTATGGCTACACCTTC

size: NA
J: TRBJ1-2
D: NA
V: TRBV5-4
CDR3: CASSLINLTETRRYTF
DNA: TGTGCCAGCAGCTTGATTAATCTTACCGAAACTCGTCGCTACACCTTC

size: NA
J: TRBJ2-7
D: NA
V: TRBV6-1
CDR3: CATEETPSYEQYF
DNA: TGTGCCACCGAGGAGACTCCCTCCTACGAGCAGTACTTC

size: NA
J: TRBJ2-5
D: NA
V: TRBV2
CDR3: CASRLAQETQYF
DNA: TGTGCCAGCAGACTAGCCCAGGAGACCCAGTACTTC

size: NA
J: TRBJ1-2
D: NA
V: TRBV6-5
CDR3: CATTPSDRTNYGYTF
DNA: TGTGCCACCACCCCTTCGGACAGAACTAACTATGGCTACACCTTC

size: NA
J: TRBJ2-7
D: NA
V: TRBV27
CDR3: CASRRNPYEQYF
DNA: TGTGCCAGCAGGCGGAACCCCTACGAGCAGTACTTC